A selection of T cell receptor beta chains follows, all from one sample in a study of post-analysis software for immune sequencing data. TCRdb re-called the PCR reads with MiXCR, one entry per CDR3 protein. The sample shows 350,000 to 450,000 distinct CDR3 sequences, 30% to 45% of them seen only once. The sample consisted of blood. The source of these receptors is a girl aged 2 to 9 with multiple sclerosis. The CDR3 runs from the conserved cysteine through the conserved F or W. A D gene is named only where the DNA matches it firmly. Clone size is stated in some rows and not others, as once, few, many or a class when expanded.

J gene: TRBJ2-7
CDR3 length: 13
clone size: NA
V gene: TRBV6-2/TRBV6-3
D gene: TRBD2
CDR3 protein: CASTRTRTYEQYF
CDR3 DNA: TGTGCCAGCACCAGGACTAGAACCTACGAGCAGTACTTC

J gene: TRBJ2-7
CDR3 length: 18
clone size: NA
V gene: TRBV6-5
D gene: TRBD2
CDR3 protein: CASSYSISGSNWAYEQYF
CDR3 DNA: TGTGCCAGCAGTTATTCCATTAGCGGGAGTAACTGGGCCTACGAGCAGTACTTC

J gene: TRBJ2-3
CDR3 length: 14
clone size: few
V gene: TRBV20-1
D gene: NA
CDR3 protein: CSARRDESTDTQYF
CDR3 DNA: TGCAGTGCTAGACGGGACGAATCGACAGATACGCAGTATTTT

J gene: TRBJ2-1
CDR3 length: 12
clone size: NA
V gene: TRBV20-1
D gene: NA
CDR3 protein: CSARTVGNEQFF
CDR3 DNA: TGCAGTGCTAGGACAGTGGGGAATGAGCAGTTCTTC

J gene: TRBJ1-4
CDR3 length: 18
clone size: NA
V gene: TRBV4-1
D gene: NA
CDR3 protein: CASSQEYPSFSDGEKLFF
CDR3 DNA: TGCGCCAGCAGCCAAGAATATCCTAGCTTTTCAGATGGTGAAAAACTGTTTTTT

J gene: TRBJ2-7
CDR3 length: 15
clone size: NA
V gene: TRBV20-1
D gene: NA
CDR3 protein: CSAERVQGGSYEQYF
CDR3 DNA: TGCAGTGCCGAACGCGTCCAAGGTGGCTCCTACGAGCAGTACTTC

J gene: TRBJ1-1
CDR3 length: 15
clone size: NA
V gene: TRBV5-1
D gene: NA
CDR3 protein: CASSLAYLAGTEAFF
CDR3 DNA: TGCGCCAGCAGCTTGGCCTATTTGGCGGGGACTGAAGCTTTCTTT

J gene: TRBJ1-2
CDR3 length: 16
clone size: NA
V gene: TRBV7-2
D gene: NA
CDR3 protein: CASSHHRTPDFYGYTF
CDR3 DNA: TGTGCCAGCAGCCATCACAGGACCCCCGATTTCTATGGCTACACCTTC

J gene: TRBJ2-7
CDR3 length: 15
clone size: NA
V gene: TRBV4-1
D gene: TRBD2
CDR3 protein: CASSQAGGSYNEQYF
CDR3 DNA: TGCGCCAGCAGCCAAGCGGGAGGCTCCTACAATGAGCAGTACTTC

J gene: TRBJ2-1
CDR3 length: 15
clone size: NA
V gene: TRBV15
D gene: TRBD2
CDR3 protein: CATSRSGTSGNEQFF
CDR3 DNA: TGTGCCACCAGCAGGTCCGGGACTAGTGGCAATGAGCAGTTCTTC

J gene: TRBJ2-5
CDR3 length: 17
clone size: NA
V gene: TRBV4-3
D gene: TRBD2
CDR3 protein: CASSQETSGAGQETQYF
CDR3 DNA: TGCGCCAGCAGCCAAGAAACTAGCGGAGCCGGCCAAGAGACCCAGTACTTC

J gene: TRBJ1-2
CDR3 length: 14
clone size: NA
V gene: TRBV4-1
D gene: NA
CDR3 protein: CASSQDEVNYGYTF
CDR3 DNA: TGCGCCAGTAGCCAAGATGAGGTCAACTATGGCTACACCTTC

J gene: TRBJ2-3
CDR3 length: 17
clone size: NA
V gene: TRBV10-3
D gene: TRBD2
CDR3 protein: CAISESGLAGGADAQYF
CDR3 DNA: TGTGCCATCAGTGAGTCGGGACTAGCGGGAGGTGCAGATGCGCAGTATTTT

J gene: TRBJ1-6
CDR3 length: 13
clone size: NA
V gene: TRBV7-2
D gene: NA
CDR3 protein: CASSLGALLPLHF
CDR3 DNA: TGTGCCAGCAGCTTAGGGGCCCTATTACCCCTCCACTTT

J gene: TRBJ2-1
CDR3 length: 13
clone size: NA
V gene: TRBV4-2
D gene: NA
CDR3 protein: CASNRDGQGEQFF
CDR3 DNA: TGTGCCAGCAACCGGGACGGGCAGGGAGAGCAGTTCTTC

J gene: TRBJ1-2
CDR3 length: 13
clone size: NA
V gene: TRBV3-1
D gene: NA
CDR3 protein: CASSPRGLYGYTF
CDR3 DNA: TGTGCCAGCAGCCCACGGGGGCTCTATGGCTACACCTTC

J gene: TRBJ1-6
CDR3 length: 17
clone size: NA
V gene: TRBV6-6
D gene: TRBD1
CDR3 protein: CASRTRDRGAGNSPLHF
CDR3 DNA: TGTGCCAGCAGAACCCGGGACAGGGGAGCGGGAAATTCACCCCTCCACTTT

J gene: TRBJ1-1
CDR3 length: 15
clone size: NA
V gene: TRBV29-1
D gene: NA
CDR3 protein: CSVRLLHGGGTEAFF
CDR3 DNA: TGCAGCGTCCGCCTCCTGCATGGAGGTGGCACTGAAGCTTTCTTT

J gene: TRBJ2-3
CDR3 length: 15
clone size: NA
V gene: TRBV7-3
D gene: TRBD2
CDR3 protein: CASSLQAGSTDTQYF
CDR3 DNA: TGTGCCAGCAGCTTACAAGCGGGGAGCACAGATACGCAGTATTTT

J gene: TRBJ2-3
CDR3 length: 14
clone size: NA
V gene: TRBV30
D gene: NA
CDR3 protein: CAWSTLAGTDTQYF
CDR3 DNA: TGTGCCTGGAGTACGCTAGCAGGCACAGATACGCAGTATTTT

J gene: TRBJ2-1
CDR3 length: 14
clone size: NA
V gene: TRBV12-3/TRBV12-4
D gene: TRBD1
CDR3 protein: CASSWGQGYNEQFF
CDR3 DNA: TGTGCCAGCAGTTGGGGACAGGGATACAATGAGCAGTTCTTC

J gene: TRBJ1-6
CDR3 length: 14
clone size: NA
V gene: TRBV7-3
D gene: NA
CDR3 protein: CASSLRGKGSPLHF
CDR3 DNA: TGTGCCAGCAGCTTAAGGGGAAAAGGGTCACCCCTCCACTTT

J gene: TRBJ2-5
CDR3 length: 13
clone size: NA
V gene: TRBV12-3/TRBV12-4
D gene: NA
CDR3 protein: CASSARGEETQYF
CDR3 DNA: TGTGCCAGCAGTGCCCGCGGGGAAGAGACCCAGTACTTC

J gene: TRBJ1-2
CDR3 length: 15
clone size: few
V gene: TRBV28
D gene: TRBD1
CDR3 protein: CASSTEPGQGTGYTF
CDR3 DNA: TGTGCCAGCAGTACTGAACCAGGACAGGGGACTGGCTACACCTTC

J gene: TRBJ1-5
CDR3 length: 15
clone size: NA
V gene: TRBV28
D gene: TRBD1
CDR3 protein: CASYLTGGSNQPQHF
CDR3 DNA: TGTGCCAGCTATCTGACAGGGGGCTCCAATCAGCCCCAGCATTTT

J gene: TRBJ2-1
CDR3 length: 15
clone size: NA
V gene: TRBV14
D gene: NA
CDR3 protein: CASTPPTRPCNEQFF
CDR3 DNA: TGTGCCAGCACTCCTCCGACTAGACCCTGCAATGAGCAGTTCTTC

J gene: TRBJ2-7
CDR3 length: 13
clone size: NA
V gene: TRBV20-1
D gene: NA
CDR3 protein: CSASKLGSYEQYF
CDR3 DNA: TGCAGTGCTTCAAAATTGGGCTCCTACGAGCAGTACTTC

J gene: TRBJ2-3
CDR3 length: 14
clone size: NA
V gene: TRBV5-5
D gene: NA
CDR3 protein: CASSFVDSPDTQYF
CDR3 DNA: TGTGCCAGCAGCTTCGTCGACAGTCCAGATACGCAGTATTTT

J gene: TRBJ2-7
CDR3 length: 15
clone size: NA
V gene: TRBV24-1
D gene: TRBD1
CDR3 protein: CATSDPGTGNYEQYF
CDR3 DNA: TGTGCCACCAGTGATCCCGGGACAGGAAACTACGAGCAGTACTTC

J gene: TRBJ1-5
CDR3 length: 14
clone size: NA
V gene: TRBV12-3/TRBV12-4
D gene: NA
CDR3 protein: CASSPQAINQPQHF
CDR3 DNA: TGTGCCAGCAGTCCTCAGGCCATCAATCAGCCCCAGCATTTT

J gene: TRBJ2-2
CDR3 length: 14
clone size: few
V gene: TRBV29-1
D gene: NA
CDR3 protein: CSVEDQGEHGELFF
CDR3 DNA: TGCAGCGTTGAAGATCAAGGGGAGCACGGGGAGCTGTTTTTT

J gene: TRBJ2-1
CDR3 length: 15
clone size: few
V gene: TRBV28
D gene: NA
CDR3 protein: CASSKGRKPYNEQFF
CDR3 DNA: TGTGCCAGCAGCAAAGGGAGGAAGCCCTACAATGAGCAGTTCTTC

J gene: TRBJ2-1
CDR3 length: 15
clone size: few
V gene: TRBV12-3/TRBV12-4
D gene: TRBD2
CDR3 protein: CASSLRGGSYNEQFF
CDR3 DNA: TGTGCCAGCAGTTTACGGGGGGGCTCCTACAATGAGCAGTTCTTC

J gene: TRBJ2-3
CDR3 length: 12
clone size: NA
V gene: TRBV10-3
D gene: NA
CDR3 protein: CAVEDDTDTQYF
CDR3 DNA: TGTGCCGTCGAGGACGACACAGATACGCAGTATTTT

J gene: TRBJ2-5
CDR3 length: 14
clone size: NA
V gene: TRBV5-1
D gene: NA
CDR3 protein: CASSLGTTGETQYF
CDR3 DNA: TGCGCCAGCAGCTTAGGGACGACGGGGGAGACCCAGTACTTC

J gene: TRBJ2-7
CDR3 length: 15
clone size: NA
V gene: TRBV7-8
D gene: TRBD2
CDR3 protein: CASSLSGGRSHEQYF
CDR3 DNA: TGTGCCAGCAGCCTCTCCGGCGGGAGGAGCCACGAGCAGTACTTC

J gene: TRBJ1-6
CDR3 length: 16
clone size: NA
V gene: TRBV7-9
D gene: TRBD1
CDR3 protein: CASSTGTGAYNSPLHF
CDR3 DNA: TGTGCCAGCAGCACCGGGACAGGGGCCTATAATTCACCCCTCCACTTT

J gene: TRBJ2-7
CDR3 length: 14
clone size: NA
V gene: TRBV5-1
D gene: TRBD1
CDR3 protein: CASSLSGTEYEQYF
CDR3 DNA: TGCGCCAGCAGCCTATCCGGGACAGAATACGAGCAGTACTTC

J gene: TRBJ2-5
CDR3 length: 14
clone size: NA
V gene: TRBV20-1
D gene: TRBD2
CDR3 protein: CSARRGSGGETQYF
CDR3 DNA: TGCAGTGCTAGGAGGGGTAGCGGGGGAGAGACCCAGTACTTC

J gene: TRBJ2-7
CDR3 length: 15
clone size: NA
V gene: TRBV7-9
D gene: NA
CDR3 protein: CASSLKVHYPWEQYF
CDR3 DNA: TGTGCCAGCAGCTTAAAGGTGCACTACCCCTGGGAGCAGTACTTC